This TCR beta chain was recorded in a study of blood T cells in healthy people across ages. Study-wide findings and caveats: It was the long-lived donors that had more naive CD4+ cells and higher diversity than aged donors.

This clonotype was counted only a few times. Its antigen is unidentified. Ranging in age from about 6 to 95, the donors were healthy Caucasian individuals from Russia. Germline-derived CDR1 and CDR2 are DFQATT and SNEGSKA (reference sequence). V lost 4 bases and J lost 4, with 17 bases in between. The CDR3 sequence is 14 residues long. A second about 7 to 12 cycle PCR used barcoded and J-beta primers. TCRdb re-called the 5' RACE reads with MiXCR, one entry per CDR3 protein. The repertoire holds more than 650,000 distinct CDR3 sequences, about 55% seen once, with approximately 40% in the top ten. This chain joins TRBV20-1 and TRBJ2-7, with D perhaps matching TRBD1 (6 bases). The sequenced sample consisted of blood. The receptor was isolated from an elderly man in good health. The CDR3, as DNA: TGCAGTGCTACCGGGACAAGGGCTGGGTACGAGCAGTACTTC. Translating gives CSATGTRAGYEQYF.